This entry describes one T cell receptor beta chain. Its antigen is undetermined. Sequencing used immunoSEQ multiplex PCR; TCRdb keeps in-frame clones, though not all of them. Of under 95,000 clones in the sample, roughly 90% are singletons; the top ten hold roughly 2.8%. This record comes from a study of identifying expanded T cells in peripheral blood. During the collection period, no donor immune events like infections were recorded. Points from the study as a whole: Differentially abundant clones: approximately 1.3 between replicates, 16.4 at around 15 days, less than 25 at four. Two-week clone count variance significantly increased as total template count grew.

J was trimmed by 1 base and V by 3 bases; bases with no gene match: 9. Germline V gene data show CDR1 as SGHTS and CDR2 as YDEGEE. This CDR3 contains 16 residues. This TCR was recovered from a person aged 18 to 70 in good health. The J gene is TRBJ2-5, the V gene TRBV5-8, with TRBD1 matching 7 bases. The sample taken for sequencing was blood. This CDR3 is CASSSPETGTQETQYF. The CDR3 nucleotides read TGTGCCAGCAGCTCTCCTGAGACAGGGACCCAAGAGACCCAGTACTTC.